The 10 T cell receptor beta chains given below trace back to one sample, sequenced in a study of beta chain features in type 1 diabetes. Reverse transcription of all isolated RNA meant that expressed TCRB transcripts were sequenced. Measured with immunoSEQ multiplex PCR; TCRdb has only the in-frame clones, and not every one. The sample yields around 250,000 clones, roughly an eighth seen once. Specimen: naive CD4+ T cells from blood. The receptors were sampled from a woman aged 40 to 55 in good health.

This clone was counted only a few times. The chain combines TRBV7-9 with TRBJ2-5; D is perhaps TRBD1 (5 bases). V was clipped by 5 bases and J by 3 bases, with 13 bases between them. CDR1 and CDR2 from the germline V gene are SEHNR and FQNEAQ (reference sequence). The CDR3 contains 14 residues. The CDR3 spells CASSLRASEETQYF. The CDR3 nucleotides read TGTGCCAGCAGCCTCAGGGCGAGCGAAGAGACCCAGTACTTC.

In this sample, this clone turned up a few times. This chain joins TRBV12-5 and TRBJ1-1; D possibly corresponds to TRBD1 (6 bases). The CDR3 extends over 11 amino acids. V lost 4 bases and J 11 bases, leaving 11 bases between the germline ends. CDR1 and CDR2 (germline): LGHNT, FRNRAP. The CDR3 bases are TGTGCTAGTGGTTCACGGGACAAGGCTTTCTTT. It encodes CASGSRDKAFF.

The chain carries TRBV5-1 and TRBJ1-1; a possible D gene is TRBD1 (5 bases). The V end lost 9 bases, the J end lost 1 base, and 13 bases lay between the germline ends. Germline V CDR1 and CDR2: SGHRS, YFSETQ. The CDR3 has 13 amino acids. The CDR3 spells CATREQGNTEAFF. The CDR3 DNA follows: TGCGCCACCAGAGAGCAGGGGAACACTGAAGCTTTCTTT.

This clone was seen only a few times. This chain uses TRBV5-1 with TRBJ1-3; no reliable D call. V was clipped by 3 bases and J by 0 bases, with 10 bases between them. Germline assignment: CDR1 SGHRS and CDR2 YFSETQ. The CDR3 consists of 15 residues. The CDR3 region has the DNA TGCGCCAGCAGCTCAGCGGGGAGCTCTGGAAACACCATATATTTT. As protein: CASSSAGSSGNTIYF.

The chain links TRBV19 to TRBJ2-1, with a tentative D call TRBD2 (7 bases). Germline lookup yields CDR1 LNHDA and CDR2 SQIVND (reference sequence). Trimming took off 7 bases at V and 6 bases at J, with 22 bases between the two ends. This CDR3 spans 16 amino acids. The CDR3 region is CASTSEGRGLRNEQFF. The CDR3, as DNA: TGTGCCAGTACGTCTGAGGGGAGGGGGTTGCGCAATGAGCAGTTCTTC.

This clone was recorded a few times. The J gene is TRBJ1-5, the V gene TRBV5-1; 7 bases are a match to TRBD1. The V and J ends lost 4 bases and 4 bases, in that order; junction bases with no gene match: 2. CDR1 is SGHRS, CDR2 YFSETQ, per germline. This CDR3 comprises 13 residues. This CDR3 is CASSPQGNQPQHF. CDR3 in DNA: TGCGCCAGCAGCCCACAGGGGAATCAGCCCCAGCATTTT.

In DNA form, the CDR3 reads TGTGCCAGCAGCCCACTATTAAGACAGGGGGACTACACCTTC. Residues: CASSPLLRQGDYTF. The V gene is TRBV7-7, the J gene TRBJ1-2; 9 nucleotides align to TRBD1. The CDR3 totals 14 residues. V was pared by 5 bases and J by 10 bases, with 11 bases of the junction left unmatched. Per the germline V gene, CDR1 is SSHAT and CDR2 is FNYEAQ (reference sequence).

The chain carries TRBV7-2 and TRBJ1-6, with 8 bases identical to TRBD1. Germline values: CDR1 SGHTA, CDR2 FQGNSA. V was pared by 9 bases and J by 8 bases, with 6 bases of the junction left unmatched. This CDR3 contains 13 residues. The DNA for the CDR3 is TGTGCCAGTGGACAGGGTTATGATTCACCCCTCCACTTT. Amino acid sequence: CASGQGYDSPLHF.

This clone turned up a few times. The gene calls are TRBV19 and TRBJ2-6, with 8 bases identical to TRBD1. J lost 2 bases, V lost 6 bases, and 6 bases had no gene match. Germline lookup yields CDR1 LNHDA and CDR2 SQIVND (reference sequence). The CDR3 spans 16 residues. CDR3 in DNA: TGTGCCAGTAGGGCAGGGGGCACCGCTGGGGCCAACGTCCTGACTTTC. This gives the protein CASRAGGTAGANVLTF.

V and J are TRBV18 and TRBJ1-5; 11 nucleotides align to TRBD1. Germline V gene data show CDR1 as KGHSH and CDR2 as LQKENI. The CDR3 loop spans 15 amino acids. After removal of 1 base from V and 8 bases from J, the junction contained 4 bases not matched to a gene. CDR3 nucleotide sequence: TGTGCCAGCTCACCACGGACAGGGGGCTTGGAGCCCCAGCATTTT. Translating gives CASSPRTGGLEPQHF.